This TCR beta chain was found in a study of blood T cell repertoires in COVID-19 (dated by TCRdb to the early 2020s). Looking at the study overall: Samples from collaborators originated in the United States, Italy and Spain and spanned both the acute and convalescent phases of COVID-19. The prospective study material was composed of cDNA or gDNA derived from T cells, B-cell-depleted T cells, or PBMCs. The dataset comprised deeply sampled blood TCRbeta repertoires from subjects exposed to, actively infected with, or recovered from COVID-19. The repertoires were released in a freely available public database intended as a resource for research on the immune response to SARS-CoV-2. Samples came from the ongoing ImmuneRACE study (first 160 participants) plus 1,254 subjects from 6 global collaborators. Sample metadata almost always included a de-identified subject ID, COVID-19 status, age in years and sex. HLA class I and class II types, where available, came from metadata supplied by the sample provider rather than from assay-based typing. Paper-wide results and their limitations: Clinical and demographic metadata were provided uncurated, with the amount varying by source and participant.

TCRbeta CDR3 regions were amplified from genomic DNA by means of the immunoSEQ Assay, a bias-controlled multiplex PCR. The authors' pipeline ran thus. Nucleated cell counts per sample were estimated from amplification of reference gene primers within the assay. To quantify the absolute abundance of each unique TCRbeta CDR3 rearrangement, sequence reads were collapsed and filtered. Productive Simpson clonality was computed per sample as the square root of Simpson's diversity index over productive rearrangements. TCRdb retrieved this table from immuneACCESS and kept in-frame rearrangements only. Not all clones are present; in checked studies, unresolved V genes account for under half, and no reason is known for the remainder. The V and J calls and clone size were taken over from that table, and D and trimming were inferred from the DNA. For this sample there are some 87,000 clones; approximately 80% appear just once. The top ten clones comprise 10% to 15% of the sample.

CDR1 and CDR2, looked up from the germline V gene, are MGHDK and SYGVNS. The CDR3 runs 13 amino acids, cysteine and phenylalanine included. The retained sequence is limited to the CDR3, 39 bases, with the frame set at the first base. V is shortened by 1 base, J by 7 bases, and the region joining them spans 10 bases. Concerning this clone itself: Its target antigen remains unknown. No base quality values were provided; no much bigger clone lies one nucleotide off.

Whole blood was collected in K2EDTA tubes by collaborating institutions according to the institutions' own protocols. For TCRbeta analysis, collaborator samples were shipped as frozen whole blood, as isolated PBMCs, or as DNA extracted from either sample type. The rearrangement joined TRBV25-1 to TRBJ1-1; tentative D gene TRBD1, with 6 bases matching. The specimen was peripheral blood. The receptor's source is a human donor in a cohort sampled during active COVID-19. Here the CDR3 is given as CASSESWGLEAFF. The DNA sequence follows: TGTGCCAGCAGTGAATCGTGGGGGCTTGAAGCTTTCTTT.